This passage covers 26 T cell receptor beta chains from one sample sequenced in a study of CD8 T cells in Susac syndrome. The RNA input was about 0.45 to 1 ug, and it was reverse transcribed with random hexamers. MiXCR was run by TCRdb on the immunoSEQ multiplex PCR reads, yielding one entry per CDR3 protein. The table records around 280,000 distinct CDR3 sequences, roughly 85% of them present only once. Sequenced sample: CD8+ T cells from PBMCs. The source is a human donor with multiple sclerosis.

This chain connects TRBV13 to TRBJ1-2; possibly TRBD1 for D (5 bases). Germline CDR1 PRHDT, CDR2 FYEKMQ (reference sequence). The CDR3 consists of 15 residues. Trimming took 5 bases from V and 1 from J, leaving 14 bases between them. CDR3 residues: CASSAAGDSNYGYTF. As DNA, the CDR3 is TGTGCCAGCAGCGCCGCGGGCGACAGTAACTATGGCTACACCTTC.

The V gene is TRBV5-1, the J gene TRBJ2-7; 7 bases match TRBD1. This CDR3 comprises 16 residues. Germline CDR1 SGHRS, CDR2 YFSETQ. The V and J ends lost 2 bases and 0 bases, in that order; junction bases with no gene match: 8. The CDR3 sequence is CASSFRTGISSYEQYF. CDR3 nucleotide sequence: TGCGCCAGCAGCTTCCGGACAGGAATTAGCTCCTACGAGCAGTACTTC.

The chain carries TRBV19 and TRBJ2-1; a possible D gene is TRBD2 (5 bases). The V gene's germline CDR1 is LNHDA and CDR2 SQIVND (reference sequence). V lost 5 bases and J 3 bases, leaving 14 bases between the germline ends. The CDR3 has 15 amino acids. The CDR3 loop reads CASSSQGLRYNEQFF. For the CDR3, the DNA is TGTGCCAGTAGTTCCCAAGGACTCCGCTACAATGAGCAGTTCTTC.

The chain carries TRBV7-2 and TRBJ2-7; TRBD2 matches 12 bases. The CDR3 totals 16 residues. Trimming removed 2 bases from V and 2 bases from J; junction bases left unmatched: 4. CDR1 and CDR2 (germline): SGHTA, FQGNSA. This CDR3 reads CASSLRTSGITYEQYF. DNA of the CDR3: TGTGCCAGCAGCTTACGGACTAGCGGGATTACCTACGAGCAGTACTTC.

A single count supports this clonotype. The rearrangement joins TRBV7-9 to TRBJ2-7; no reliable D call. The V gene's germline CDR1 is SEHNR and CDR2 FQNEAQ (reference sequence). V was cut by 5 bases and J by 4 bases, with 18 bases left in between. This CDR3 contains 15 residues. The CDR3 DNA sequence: TGTGCCAGCAGCACAGACGGCCGACCGGATTACGAGCAGTACTTC. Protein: CASSTDGRPDYEQYF.

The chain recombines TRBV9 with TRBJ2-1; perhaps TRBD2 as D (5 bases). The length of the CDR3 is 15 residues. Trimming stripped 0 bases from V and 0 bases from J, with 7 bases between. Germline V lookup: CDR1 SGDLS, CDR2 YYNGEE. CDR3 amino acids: CASSVVRGSYNEQFF. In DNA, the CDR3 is TGTGCCAGCAGCGTAGTTCGGGGCTCCTACAATGAGCAGTTCTTC.

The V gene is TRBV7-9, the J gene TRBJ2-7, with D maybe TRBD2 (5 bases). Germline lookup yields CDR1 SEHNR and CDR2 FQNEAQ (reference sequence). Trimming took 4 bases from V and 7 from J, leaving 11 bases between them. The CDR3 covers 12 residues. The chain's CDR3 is CASSSGREEQYF. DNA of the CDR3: TGTGCCAGCAGCTCCGGACGGGAAGAGCAGTACTTC.

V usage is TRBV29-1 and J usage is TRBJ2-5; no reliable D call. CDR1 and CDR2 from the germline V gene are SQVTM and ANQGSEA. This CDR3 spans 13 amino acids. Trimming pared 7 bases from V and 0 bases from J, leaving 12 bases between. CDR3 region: CSAPPKNQETQYF. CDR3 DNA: TGCAGCGCCCCACCTAAGAACCAAGAGACCCAGTACTTC.

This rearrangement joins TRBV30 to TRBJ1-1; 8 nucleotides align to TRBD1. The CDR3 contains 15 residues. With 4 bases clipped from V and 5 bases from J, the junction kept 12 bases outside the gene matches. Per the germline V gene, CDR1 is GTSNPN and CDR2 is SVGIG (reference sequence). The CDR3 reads CAWILADRAKTEAFF. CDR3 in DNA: TGTGCCTGGATACTCGCGGACAGGGCGAAAACTGAAGCTTTCTTT.

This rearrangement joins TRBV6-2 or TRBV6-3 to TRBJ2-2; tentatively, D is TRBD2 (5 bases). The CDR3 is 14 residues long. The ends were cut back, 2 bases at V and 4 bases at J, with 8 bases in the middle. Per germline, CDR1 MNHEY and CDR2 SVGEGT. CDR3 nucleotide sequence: TGTGCCAGCAGTTACGGACTGGCCACCGGGGAGCTGTTTTTT. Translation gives CASSYGLATGELFF.

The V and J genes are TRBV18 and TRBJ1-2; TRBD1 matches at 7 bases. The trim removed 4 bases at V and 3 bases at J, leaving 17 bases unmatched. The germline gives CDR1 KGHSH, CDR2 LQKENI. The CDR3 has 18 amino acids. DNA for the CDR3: TGTGCCAGCTCACTAACAGGGGACCGCCGGTCCGTGGACTATGGCTACACCTTC. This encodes CASSLTGDRRSVDYGYTF.

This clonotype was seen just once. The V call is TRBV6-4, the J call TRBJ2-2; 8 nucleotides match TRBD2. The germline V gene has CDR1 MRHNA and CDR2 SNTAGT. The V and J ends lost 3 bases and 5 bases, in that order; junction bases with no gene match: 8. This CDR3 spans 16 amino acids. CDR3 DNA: TGTGCCAGCAGTGATTCAGCGGGAGATGGGACCGGGGAGCTGTTTTTT. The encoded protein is CASSDSAGDGTGELFF.

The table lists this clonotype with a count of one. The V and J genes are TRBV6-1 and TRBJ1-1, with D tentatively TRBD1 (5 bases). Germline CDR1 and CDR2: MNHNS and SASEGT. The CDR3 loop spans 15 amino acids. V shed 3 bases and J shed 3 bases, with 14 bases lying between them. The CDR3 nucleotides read TGTGCCAGCAGTGAGAAATGGGAGGGGTACACTGAAGCTTTCTTT. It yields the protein CASSEKWEGYTEAFF.

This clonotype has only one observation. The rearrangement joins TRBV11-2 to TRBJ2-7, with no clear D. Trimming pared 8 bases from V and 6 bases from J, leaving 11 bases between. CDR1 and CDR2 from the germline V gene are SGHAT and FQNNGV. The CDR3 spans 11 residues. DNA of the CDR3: TGTGCCAGCGGTAAACCGGGCGAGCAGTACTTC. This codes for CASGKPGEQYF.

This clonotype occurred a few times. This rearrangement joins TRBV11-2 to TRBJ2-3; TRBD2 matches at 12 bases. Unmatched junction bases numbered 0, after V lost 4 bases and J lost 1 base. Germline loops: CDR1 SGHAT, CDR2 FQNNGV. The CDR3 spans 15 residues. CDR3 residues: CASSWTSGGTDTQYF. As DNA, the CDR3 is TGTGCCAGCAGCTGGACTAGCGGGGGCACAGATACGCAGTATTTT. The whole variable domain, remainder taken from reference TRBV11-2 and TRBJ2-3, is EAGVAQSPRYKIIEKRQSVAFWCNPISGHATLYWYQQILGQGPKLLIQFQNNGVVDDSQLPKDRFSAERLKGVDSTLKIQPAKLEDSAVYLCASSWTSGGTDTQYFGPGTRLTVL.

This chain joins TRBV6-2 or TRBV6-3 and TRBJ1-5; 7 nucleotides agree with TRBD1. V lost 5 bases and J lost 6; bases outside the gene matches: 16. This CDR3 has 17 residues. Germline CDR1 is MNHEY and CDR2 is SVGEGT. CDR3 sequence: CASSRWPGQMKPQPQHF. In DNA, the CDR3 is TGTGCCAGCAGTCGGTGGCCGGGACAGATGAAGCCTCAGCCCCAGCATTTT.

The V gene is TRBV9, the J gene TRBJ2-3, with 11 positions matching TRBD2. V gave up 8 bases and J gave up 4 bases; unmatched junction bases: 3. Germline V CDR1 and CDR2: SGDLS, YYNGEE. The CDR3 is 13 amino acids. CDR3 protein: CASTSGGADTQYF. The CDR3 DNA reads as TGTGCCAGTACTAGCGGGGGTGCAGATACGCAGTATTTT.

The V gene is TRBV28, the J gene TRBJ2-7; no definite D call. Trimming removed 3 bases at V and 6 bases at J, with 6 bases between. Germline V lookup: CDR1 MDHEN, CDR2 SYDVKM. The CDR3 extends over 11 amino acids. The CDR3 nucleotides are TGTGCCAGCAGTTTTTCGTCCGAGCAGTACTTC. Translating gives CASSFSSEQYF.

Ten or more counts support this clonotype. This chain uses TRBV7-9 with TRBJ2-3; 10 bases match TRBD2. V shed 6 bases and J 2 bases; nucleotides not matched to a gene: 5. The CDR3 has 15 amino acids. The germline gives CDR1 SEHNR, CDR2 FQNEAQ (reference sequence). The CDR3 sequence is CASRLAGFFTDTQYF. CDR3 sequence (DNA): TGTGCCAGCAGACTAGCGGGGTTCTTCACAGATACGCAGTATTTT.

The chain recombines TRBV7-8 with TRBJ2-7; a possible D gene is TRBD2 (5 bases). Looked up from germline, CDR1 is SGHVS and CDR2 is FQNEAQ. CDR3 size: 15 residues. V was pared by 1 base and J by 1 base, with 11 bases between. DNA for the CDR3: TGTGCCAGCAGCTTAGGCCTAGCCCGGTCCTACGAGCAGTACTTC. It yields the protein CASSLGLARSYEQYF.

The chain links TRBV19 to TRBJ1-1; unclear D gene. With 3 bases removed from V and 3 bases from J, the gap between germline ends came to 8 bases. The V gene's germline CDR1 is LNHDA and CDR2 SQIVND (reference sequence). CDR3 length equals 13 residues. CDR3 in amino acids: CASSIMEDTEAFF. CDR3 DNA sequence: TGTGCCAGTAGTATCATGGAGGACACTGAAGCTTTCTTT.

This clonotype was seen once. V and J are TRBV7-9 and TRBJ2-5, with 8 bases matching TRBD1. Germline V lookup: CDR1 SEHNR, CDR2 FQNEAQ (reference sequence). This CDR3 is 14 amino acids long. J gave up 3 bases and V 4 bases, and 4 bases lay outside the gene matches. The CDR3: CASSSWGQEETQYF. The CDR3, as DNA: TGTGCCAGCAGCTCTTGGGGACAGGAAGAGACCCAGTACTTC. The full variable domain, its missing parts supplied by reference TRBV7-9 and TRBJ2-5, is DTGVSQNPRHKITKRGQNVTFRCDPISEHNRLYWYRQTLGQGPEFLTYFQNEAQLEKSRLLSDRFSAERPKGSFSTLEIQRTEQGDSAMYLCASSSWGQEETQYFGPGTRLLVL.

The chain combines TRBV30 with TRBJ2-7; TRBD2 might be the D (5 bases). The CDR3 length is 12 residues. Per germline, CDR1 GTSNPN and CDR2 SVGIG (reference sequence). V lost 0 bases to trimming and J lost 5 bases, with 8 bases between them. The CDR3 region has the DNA TGTGCCTGGAGTGTTTGGGAGAACGAGCAGTACTTC. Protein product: CAWSVWENEQYF.

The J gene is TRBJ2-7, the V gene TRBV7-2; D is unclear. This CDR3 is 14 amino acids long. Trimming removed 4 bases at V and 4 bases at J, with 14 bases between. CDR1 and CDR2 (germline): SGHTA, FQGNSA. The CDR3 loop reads CASSYSPGAYEQYF. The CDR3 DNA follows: TGTGCCAGCAGCTATAGCCCTGGAGCTTACGAGCAGTACTTC.

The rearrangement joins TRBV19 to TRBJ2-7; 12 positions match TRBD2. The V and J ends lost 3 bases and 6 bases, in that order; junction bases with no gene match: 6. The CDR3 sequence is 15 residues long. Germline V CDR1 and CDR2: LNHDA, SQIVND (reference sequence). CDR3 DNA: TGTGCCAGTAGTATGGCTAGCGGGAGGGCCTCCGAGCAGTACTTC. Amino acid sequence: CASSMASGRASEQYF.

CDR3 amino acids: CASFDGDTQYF. The CDR3 DNA follows: TGTGCCAGCTTCGATGGGGATACGCAGTATTTT. This rearrangement joins TRBV27 to TRBJ2-3; the D is unclear. V was cut by 8 bases and J by 6 bases, with 9 bases left in between. CDR3 length equals 11 residues. Germline V gives CDR1 MNHEY, CDR2 SMNVEV (reference sequence).